This is a list of T cell receptor beta chains from one sample in a study of CXCR3-negative and CXCR3-positive naive CD8 T cells. TCRdb derives one entry per CDR3 protein from the 5' RACE reads, leaving out DNA. The table for this sample gives approximately 60,000 distinct CDR3 sequences. Sequencing input: memory CD8+ T cells from blood. The source of these receptors is a human donor in good health. Some clones in this sample may be carry-over from other donors' samples. Each CDR3 is given with its conserved first and last residue.

v_gene	j_gene	len	CDR3aa
TRBV28	TRBJ2-3	15	CASSLYRGHTDTQYF
TRBV7-9	TRBJ2-2	16	CASSPRGGTYTGELFF
TRBV19	TRBJ1-5	13	CASSIRGDQPQHF
TRBV6-2/TRBV6-3	TRBJ2-1	15	CASSYLGSSYNEQFF
TRBV20-1	TRBJ2-1	17	CSARDPLAAVSYNEQFF
TRBV6-4	TRBJ2-1	15	CASSVSSGGLNEQFF
TRBV5-1	TRBJ2-2	17	CASSLEGTGGMTGELFF
TRBV27	TRBJ1-4	18	CASSLTHAAGATNEKLFF
TRBV12-3/TRBV12-4	TRBJ2-2	15	CASSPGTGDTGELFF
TRBV6-2/TRBV6-3	TRBJ2-3	14	CASKGQGHTDTQYF
TRBV6-5	TRBJ1-1	15	CASSYSNVLNTEAFF
TRBV10-3	TRBJ1-1	14	CAISAQTANTEAFF
TRBV20-1	TRBJ2-1	17	CSALTLGLQGVQFEQFF
TRBV4-1	TRBJ1-2	13	CASSHDGNYGYTF
TRBV11-2	TRBJ2-7	13	CASSPGQVDEQYF
TRBV29-1	TRBJ1-2	12	CSVEHRGGGYTF
TRBV7-9	TRBJ1-4	15	CASSSPDREKEKLFF
TRBV7-9	TRBJ2-1	15	CASSLVGGYYNEQFF
TRBV6-5	TRBJ2-1	17	CASSYQGQGGFYDEQFF
TRBV29-1	TRBJ2-3	15	CSVEGTRGATDTQYF
TRBV10-3	TRBJ1-3	13	CAISGTSGNTIYF
TRBV19	TRBJ1-1	13	CASSIVGRTEAFF
TRBV5-1	TRBJ1-4	15	CASSWDVPAGEKLFF
TRBV29-1	TRBJ2-1	15	CSVVRALAGANEQFF
TRBV5-1	TRBJ2-7	14	CASRGETGNYEQYF
TRBV6-2/TRBV6-3	TRBJ2-5	11	CASKRTETQYF
TRBV5-6	TRBJ1-4	16	CASSSLLDRGGEKLFF